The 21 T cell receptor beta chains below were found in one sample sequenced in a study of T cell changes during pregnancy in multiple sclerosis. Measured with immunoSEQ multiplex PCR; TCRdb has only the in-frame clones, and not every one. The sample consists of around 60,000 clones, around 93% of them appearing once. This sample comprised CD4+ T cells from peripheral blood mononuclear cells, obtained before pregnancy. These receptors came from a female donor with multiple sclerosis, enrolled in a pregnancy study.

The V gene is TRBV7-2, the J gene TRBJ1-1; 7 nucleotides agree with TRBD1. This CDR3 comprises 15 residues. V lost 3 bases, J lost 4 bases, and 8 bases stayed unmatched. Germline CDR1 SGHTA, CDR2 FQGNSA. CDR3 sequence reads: CASSFAGQTGTEAFF. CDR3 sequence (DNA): TGTGCCAGCAGCTTTGCGGGACAGACTGGCACTGAAGCTTTCTTT.

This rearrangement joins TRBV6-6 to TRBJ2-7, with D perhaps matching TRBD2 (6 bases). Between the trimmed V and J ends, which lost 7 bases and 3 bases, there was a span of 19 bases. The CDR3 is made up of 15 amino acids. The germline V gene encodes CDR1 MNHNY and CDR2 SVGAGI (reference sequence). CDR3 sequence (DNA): TGTGCCAGCACCACTGGAGGGACCCGGAACTACGAGCAGTACTTC. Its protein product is CASTTGGTRNYEQYF.

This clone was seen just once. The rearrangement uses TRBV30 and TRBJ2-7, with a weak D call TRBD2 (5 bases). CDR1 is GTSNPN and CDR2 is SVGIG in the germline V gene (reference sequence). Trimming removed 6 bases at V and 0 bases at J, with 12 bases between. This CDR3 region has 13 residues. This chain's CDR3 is CACTGFDSYEQYF. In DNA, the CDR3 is TGTGCCTGCACGGGATTTGACTCCTACGAGCAGTACTTC.

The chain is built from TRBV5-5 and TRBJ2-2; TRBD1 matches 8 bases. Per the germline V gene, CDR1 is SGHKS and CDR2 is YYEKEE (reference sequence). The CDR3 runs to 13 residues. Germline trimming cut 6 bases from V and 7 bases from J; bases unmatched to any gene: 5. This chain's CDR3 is CASTGGINGELFF. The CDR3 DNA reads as TGTGCCAGCACAGGGGGCATAAACGGGGAGCTGTTTTTT.

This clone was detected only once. CDR3 residues: CARTGAGTDTQYF. DNA for the CDR3: TGTGCGCGGACGGGAGCTGGCACAGATACGCAGTATTTT. The genes are TRBV2 and TRBJ2-3; tentatively, D is TRBD2 (6 bases). The germline V gene encodes CDR1 SNHLY and CDR2 FYNNEI. This CDR3 comprises 13 residues.

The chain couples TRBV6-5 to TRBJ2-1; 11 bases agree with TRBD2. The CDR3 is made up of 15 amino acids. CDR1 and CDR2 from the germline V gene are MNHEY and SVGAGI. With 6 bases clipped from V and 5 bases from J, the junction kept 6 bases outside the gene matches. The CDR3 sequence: CASRPGTSGDNEQFF. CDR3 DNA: TGTGCCAGCAGACCCGGGACTAGCGGAGACAATGAGCAGTTCTTC.

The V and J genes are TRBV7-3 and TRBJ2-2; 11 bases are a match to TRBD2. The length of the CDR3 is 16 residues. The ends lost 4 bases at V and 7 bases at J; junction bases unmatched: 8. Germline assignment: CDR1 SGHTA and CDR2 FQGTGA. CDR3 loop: CASSSNSGRAYGELFF. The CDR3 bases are TGTGCCAGCAGCTCGAATAGCGGGAGGGCTTACGGGGAGCTGTTTTTT.

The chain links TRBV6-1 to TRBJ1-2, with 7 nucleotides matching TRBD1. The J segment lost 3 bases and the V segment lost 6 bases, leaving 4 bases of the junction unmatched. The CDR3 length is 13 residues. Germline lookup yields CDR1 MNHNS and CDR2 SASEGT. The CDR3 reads CASSVDRDYGYTF. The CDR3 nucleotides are TGTGCCAGCAGCGTCGACAGGGACTATGGCTACACCTTC.

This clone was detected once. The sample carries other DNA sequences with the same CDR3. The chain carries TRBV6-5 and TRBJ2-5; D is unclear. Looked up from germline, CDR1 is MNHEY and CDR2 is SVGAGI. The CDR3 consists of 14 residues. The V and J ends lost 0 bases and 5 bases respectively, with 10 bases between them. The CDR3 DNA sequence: TGTGCCAGCAGTTACTCGGCAGGCTCTGAGACCCAGTACTTC. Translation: CASSYSAGSETQYF.

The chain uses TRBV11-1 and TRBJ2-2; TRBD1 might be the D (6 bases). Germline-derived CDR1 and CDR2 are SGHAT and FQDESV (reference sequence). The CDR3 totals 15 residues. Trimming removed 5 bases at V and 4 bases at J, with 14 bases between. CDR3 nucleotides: TGTGCCAGCAGCGCCAACAGGGCGGGCACCGGGGAGCTGTTTTTT. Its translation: CASSANRAGTGELFF.

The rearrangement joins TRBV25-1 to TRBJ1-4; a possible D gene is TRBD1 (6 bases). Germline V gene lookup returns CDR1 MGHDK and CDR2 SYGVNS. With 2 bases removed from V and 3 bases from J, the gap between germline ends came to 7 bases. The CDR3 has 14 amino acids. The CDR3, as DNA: TGTGCCAGCAGTGAAACAGGGCCTAATGAAAAACTGTTTTTT. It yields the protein CASSETGPNEKLFF. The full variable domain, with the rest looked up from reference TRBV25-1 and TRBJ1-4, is EADIYQTPRYLVIGTGKKITLECSQTMGHDKMYWYQQDPGMELHLIHYSYGVNSTEKGDLSSESTVSRIRTEHFPLTLESARPSHTSQYLCASSETGPNEKLFFGSGTQLSVL.

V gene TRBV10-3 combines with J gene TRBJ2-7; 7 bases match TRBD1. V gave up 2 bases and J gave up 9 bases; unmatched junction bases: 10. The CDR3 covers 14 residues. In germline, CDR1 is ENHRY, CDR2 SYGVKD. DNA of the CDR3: TGTGCCATCAGTGAGGAGACAGGGACGTTTGGGCAGTACTTC. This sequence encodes CAISEETGTFGQYF.

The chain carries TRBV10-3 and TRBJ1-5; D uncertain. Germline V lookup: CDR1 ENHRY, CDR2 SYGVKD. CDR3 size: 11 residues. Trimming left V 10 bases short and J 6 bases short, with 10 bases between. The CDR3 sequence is CATLSRQPQHF. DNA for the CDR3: TGTGCCACCCTAAGTCGTCAGCCCCAGCATTTT.

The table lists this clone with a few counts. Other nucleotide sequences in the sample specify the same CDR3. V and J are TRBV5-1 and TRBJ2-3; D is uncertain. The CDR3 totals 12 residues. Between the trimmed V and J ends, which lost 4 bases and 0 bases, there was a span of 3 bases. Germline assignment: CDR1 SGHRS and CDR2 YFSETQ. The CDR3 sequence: CASSPSTDTQYF. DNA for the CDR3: TGCGCCAGCAGCCCTAGCACAGATACGCAGTATTTT.

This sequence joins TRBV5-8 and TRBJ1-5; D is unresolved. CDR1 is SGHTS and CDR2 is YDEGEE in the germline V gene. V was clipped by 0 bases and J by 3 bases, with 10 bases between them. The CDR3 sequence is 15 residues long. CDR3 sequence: CASSLGQQANQPQHF. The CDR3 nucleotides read TGTGCCAGCAGCTTGGGCCAGCAGGCCAATCAGCCCCAGCATTTT. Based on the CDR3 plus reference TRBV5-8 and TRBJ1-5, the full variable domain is EAGVTQSPTHLIKTRGQQATLRCSPISGHTSVYWYQQALGLGLQFLLWYDEGEERNRGNFPPRFSGRQFPNYSSELNVNALELEDSALYLCASSLGQQANQPQHFGDGTRLSIL.

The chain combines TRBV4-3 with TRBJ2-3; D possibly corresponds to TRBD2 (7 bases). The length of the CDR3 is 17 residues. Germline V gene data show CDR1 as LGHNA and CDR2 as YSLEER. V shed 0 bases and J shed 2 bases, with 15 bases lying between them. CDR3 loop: CASSQEMGGGATDTQYF. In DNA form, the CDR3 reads TGCGCCAGCAGCCAAGAGATGGGAGGGGGGGCCACAGATACGCAGTATTTT.

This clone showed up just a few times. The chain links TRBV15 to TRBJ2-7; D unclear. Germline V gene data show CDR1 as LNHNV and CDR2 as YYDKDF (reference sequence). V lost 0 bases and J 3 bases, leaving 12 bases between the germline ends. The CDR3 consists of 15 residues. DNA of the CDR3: TGTGCCACCAGCAGAGATAGAGGCGGCAGCTACGAGCAGTACTTC. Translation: CATSRDRGGSYEQYF.

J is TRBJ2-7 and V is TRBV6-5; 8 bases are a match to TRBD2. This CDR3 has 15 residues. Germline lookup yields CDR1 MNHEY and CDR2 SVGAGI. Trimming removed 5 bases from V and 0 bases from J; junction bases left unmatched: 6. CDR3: CASSPTSASSYEQYF. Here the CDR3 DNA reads TGTGCCAGCAGTCCGACTAGCGCGAGCTCCTACGAGCAGTACTTC.

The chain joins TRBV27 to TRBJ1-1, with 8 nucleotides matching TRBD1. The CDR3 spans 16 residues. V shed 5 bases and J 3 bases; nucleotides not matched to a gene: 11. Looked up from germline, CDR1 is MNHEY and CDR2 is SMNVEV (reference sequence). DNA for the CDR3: TGTGCCAGCAGTATAGGACAGGGCCATGGGGACACTGAAGCTTTCTTT. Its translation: CASSIGQGHGDTEAFF.

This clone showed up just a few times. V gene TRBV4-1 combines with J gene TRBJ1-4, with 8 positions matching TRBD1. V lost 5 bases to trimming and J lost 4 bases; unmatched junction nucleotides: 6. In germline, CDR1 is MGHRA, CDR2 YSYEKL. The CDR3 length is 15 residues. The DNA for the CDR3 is TGCGCCAGCAGCAAAGGACAGGGCCTTAATGAAAAACTGTTTTTT. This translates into CASSKGQGLNEKLFF.

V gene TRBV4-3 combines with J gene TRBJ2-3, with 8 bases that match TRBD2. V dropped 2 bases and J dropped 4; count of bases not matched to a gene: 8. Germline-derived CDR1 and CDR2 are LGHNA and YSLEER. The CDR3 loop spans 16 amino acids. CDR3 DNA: TGCGCCAGCAGCCAAACACCCAGCGGGAGAGCAGATACGCAGTATTTT. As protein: CASSQTPSGRADTQYF.